What follows is one TCR beta chain and its context. This entry comes from a study of PD-1 blockade in classical Hodgkin lymphoma. Sequencing used immunoSEQ multiplex PCR; TCRdb keeps in-frame clones, though not all of them. The sample yields 15,000 to 20,000 clones, about four fifths seen once. Time point specified: newly diagnosed, previously untreated cHL patient sample. Investigators isolated CD4+ T cells from thawed PBMCs through magnetic negative selection. CDR1 is MNHEY, CDR2 SVGAGI, per germline. The ends lost 0 bases at V and 3 bases at J; junction bases unmatched: 3. The CDR3 sequence is 15 residues long.

The chain combines TRBV6-5 with TRBJ2-7, with 9 bases matching TRBD2. This sequence was found in a human donor with classical Hodgkin lymphoma. Sequenced material: CD4+ T cells from blood. The CDR3 DNA reads as TGTGCCAGCAGTTACTCGGTAGCGGGGGTCTACGAGCAGTACTTC. Translating gives CASSYSVAGVYEQYF.